This entry lists 19 T cell receptor beta chains sequenced from one sample in a study of OX40 agonist ivuxolimab in advanced cancers. Data came from immunoSEQ multiplex PCR; TCRdb stores just in-frame clones and leaves some out. The repertoire includes 60,000 to 85,000 clones, more than 75% of them detected once, and 0.3% to 0.45% sits in the top ten. The sample here was CD4+ or CD8+ T cells sorted from blood, taken in a trial of the OX40 agonist ivuxolimab. The receptors were sampled from an adult with an advanced solid tumor such as melanoma, head and neck, liver or kidney cancer.

This chain uses TRBV28 with TRBJ1-2, with D perhaps TRBD1 (6 bases). Between the trimmed V and J ends, which lost 4 bases and 1 base, there was a span of 10 bases. This CDR3 contains 14 residues. The germline V gene has CDR1 MDHEN and CDR2 SYDVKM. CDR3: CASSSGQINYGYTF. CDR3 in DNA: TGTGCCAGCAGTTCAGGACAGATTAACTATGGCTACACCTTC.

The chain links TRBV28 to TRBJ2-5; 7 nucleotides agree with TRBD2. The germline gives CDR1 MDHEN, CDR2 SYDVKM. The trim removed 3 bases at V and 1 base at J, leaving 11 bases unmatched. The CDR3 runs 17 residues. In DNA form, the CDR3 reads TGTGCCAGCAGTTTTAGGCCCGGGGCTAGCGGCCAAGAGACCCAGTACTTC. It is translated as CASSFRPGASGQETQYF.

The J gene is TRBJ1-1, the V gene TRBV9; maybe TRBD1 (5 bases). Trimming removed 3 bases at V and 0 bases at J, with 9 bases between. CDR1 is SGDLS and CDR2 is YYNGEE in the germline V gene. CDR3 length equals 14 residues. The CDR3 DNA reads as TGTGCCAGCAGCGAGGGGCAGGTGAACACTGAAGCTTTCTTT. Translating it yields CASSEGQVNTEAFF.

This chain links TRBV6-5 with TRBJ2-1; 9 bases map to TRBD1. Germline CDR1 reads MNHEY; CDR2 reads SVGAGI. The CDR3 has 16 residues. V shed 0 bases and J 4 bases; nucleotides not matched to a gene: 4. CDR3 nucleotides: TGTGCCAGCAGTTACTCTACCGGGACAGGGTACAATGAGCAGTTCTTC. Translation: CASSYSTGTGYNEQFF.

The genes are TRBV7-2 and TRBJ2-1, with D tentatively TRBD1 (6 bases). Germline CDR1 and CDR2: SGHTA and FQGNSA. Trimming removed 4 bases from V and 2 bases from J, with 9 bases in between. This CDR3 has 14 residues. The DNA of the CDR3 is TGTGCCAGCAGCTCGGGACACACCTACAATGAGCAGTTCTTC. Protein product: CASSSGHTYNEQFF.

The chain recombines TRBV2 with TRBJ2-5; D is uncertain. The CDR3 runs 12 residues. The germline V and J ends were trimmed by 6 bases and 0 bases, with 5 bases remaining between them. The germline gives CDR1 SNHLY, CDR2 FYNNEI. CDR3 in amino acids: CASREYQETQYF. The CDR3 coding sequence is TGTGCCAGCAGAGAGTACCAAGAGACCCAGTACTTC.

V is TRBV9 and J is TRBJ1-1; D is unclear. V lost 10 bases and J lost 0, with 13 bases in between. CDR3 size: 13 residues. Germline CDR1 reads SGDLS; CDR2 reads YYNGEE. The CDR3 here is CASREGMNTEAFF. For the CDR3, the DNA is TGTGCCTCGCGGGAGGGCATGAACACTGAAGCTTTCTTT.

The chain has TRBV5-6 and TRBJ1-1; TRBD1 matches at 10 bases. The CDR3 has 16 amino acids. J was trimmed by 2 bases and V by 3 bases; bases with no gene match: 7. Germline V gene sequence: CDR1 SGHDT, CDR2 YYEEEE. The CDR3 sequence is CASSYGTGVGNTEAFF. CDR3 nucleotide sequence: TGTGCCAGCAGCTATGGGACAGGGGTAGGAAACACTGAAGCTTTCTTT. The entire variable domain, with the rest obtained from reference TRBV5-6 and TRBJ1-1, is as follows: DAGVTQSPTHLIKTRGQQVTLRCSPKSGHDTVSWYQQALGQGPQFIFQYYEEEERQRGNFPDRFSGHQFPNYSSELNVNALLLGDSALYLCASSYGTGVGNTEAFFGQGTRLTVV.

The chain carries TRBV2 and TRBJ1-1; TRBD1 matches 10 bases. The CDR3 is made up of 14 amino acids. Per the germline V gene, CDR1 is SNHLY and CDR2 is FYNNEI. V gave up 6 bases and J gave up 5 bases; unmatched junction bases: 6. CDR3 region: CASRGTGEYTEAFF. The CDR3 DNA sequence: TGTGCCAGCAGGGGGACAGGGGAATATACTGAAGCTTTCTTT.

The chain couples TRBV10-3 to TRBJ1-1; no definite D call. The germline V gene has CDR1 ENHRY and CDR2 SYGVKD. The V end lost 3 bases, the J end lost 4 bases, and 12 bases lay between the germline ends. CDR3 length: 14 residues. CDR3 in DNA: TGTGCCATCAGTGATCCCCGATGGGGCACTGAAGCTTTCTTT. Translation gives CAISDPRWGTEAFF.

This chain connects TRBV29-1 to TRBJ2-5, with D possibly being TRBD1 (5 bases). Trimming left V 4 bases short and J 5 bases short, with 17 bases between. The CDR3 sequence is 14 residues long. The V gene's germline CDR1 is SQVTM and CDR2 ANQGSEA. The CDR3 region has the DNA TGCAGCGTTGTTTGGGGCCTACCATGGGAGACCCAGTACTTC. Translating gives CSVVWGLPWETQYF.

The chain couples TRBV18 to TRBJ1-1; TRBD1 agrees at 8 bases. V dropped 2 bases and J dropped 5; count of bases not matched to a gene: 4. The CDR3 is made up of 14 amino acids. Germline CDR1 KGHSH, CDR2 LQKENI. CDR3 amino acids: CASSPVDRGTEAFF. Here the CDR3 DNA reads TGTGCCAGCTCACCAGTAGACAGGGGAACTGAAGCTTTCTTT.

This chain links TRBV7-2 with TRBJ1-1; 9 positions match TRBD1. The CDR3 totals 15 residues. CDR1 is SGHTA and CDR2 is FQGNSA in the germline V gene. V gave up 4 bases and J gave up 7 bases; unmatched junction bases: 10. The CDR3 loop reads CASSSVWTGVVEAFF. CDR3 coding DNA: TGTGCCAGCAGCTCCGTTTGGACAGGGGTCGTTGAAGCTTTCTTT.

The rearrangement links TRBV9 to TRBJ2-3, with D perhaps being TRBD1 or TRBD2 (5 bases each). Between the trimmed V and J ends, which lost 0 bases and 2 bases, there was a span of 13 bases. The CDR3 length is 16 residues. Germline V lookup: CDR1 SGDLS, CDR2 YYNGEE. The chain's CDR3 is CASSVDVGDLTDTQYF. In DNA form, the CDR3 reads TGTGCCAGCAGCGTAGATGTGGGGGATCTCACAGATACGCAGTATTTT.

The chain combines TRBV19 with TRBJ1-5; 7 nucleotides align to TRBD1. After removal of 4 bases from V and 0 bases from J, the junction contained 3 bases not matched to a gene. Germline V gene sequence: CDR1 LNHDA, CDR2 SQIVND (reference sequence). The CDR3 covers 15 residues. CDR3 sequence: CASSRGQVSNQPQHF. The CDR3 DNA reads TGTGCCAGTAGTAGAGGACAGGTTAGCAATCAGCCCCAGCATTTT.

The V and J genes are TRBV19 and TRBJ2-7; 7 bases line up with TRBD2. Per germline, CDR1 LNHDA and CDR2 SQIVND (reference sequence). The V and J ends lost 2 bases and 6 bases, in that order; junction bases with no gene match: 7. The CDR3 length is 14 residues. The CDR3 region is CASSIKRDGAEQYF. CDR3 nucleotide sequence: TGTGCCAGTAGTATAAAGCGGGACGGCGCCGAGCAGTACTTC. Drawing the rest from reference TRBV19 and TRBJ2-7, the complete variable domain is DGGITQSPKYLFRKEGQNVTLSCEQNLNHDAMYWYRQDPGQGLRLIYYSQIVNDFQKGDIAEGYSVSREKKESFPLTVTSAQKNPTAFYLCASSIKRDGAEQYFGPGTRLTVT.

The rearrangement joins TRBV9 to TRBJ2-1; 12 nucleotides match TRBD2. The CDR3 is 17 amino acids. Germline CDR1 SGDLS, CDR2 YYNGEE. V shed 4 bases and J 6 bases; nucleotides not matched to a gene: 11. The CDR3 protein is CASSPRLAGGPGNEQFF. The CDR3 nucleotides are TGTGCCAGCAGCCCCCGGCTAGCGGGAGGGCCCGGCAATGAGCAGTTCTTC.

This rearrangement joins TRBV19 to TRBJ1-4, with 8 bases lining up with TRBD1. V gave up 9 bases and J gave up 6 bases; unmatched junction bases: 12. The CDR3 covers 15 residues. Germline V gives CDR1 LNHDA, CDR2 SQIVND (reference sequence). CDR3 loop: CASRGGTGGYEKLFF. The CDR3 DNA is TGTGCCAGCAGGGGGGGTACAGGGGGTTATGAAAAACTGTTTTTT. Drawing the rest from reference TRBV19 and TRBJ1-4, the complete variable domain is DGGITQSPKYLFRKEGQNVTLSCEQNLNHDAMYWYRQDPGQGLRLIYYSQIVNDFQKGDIAEGYSVSREKKESFPLTVTSAQKNPTAFYLCASRGGTGGYEKLFFGSGTQLSVL.

The J gene is TRBJ1-4, the V gene TRBV9; 7 bases are shared with TRBD1. V dropped 4 bases and J dropped 7; count of bases not matched to a gene: 10. The CDR3 is 15 amino acids. Per the germline V gene, CDR1 is SGDLS and CDR2 is YYNGEE. The CDR3 is CASSQVGGAGEKLFF. The CDR3 DNA is TGTGCCAGCAGCCAAGTAGGGGGCGCAGGTGAAAAACTGTTTTTT.